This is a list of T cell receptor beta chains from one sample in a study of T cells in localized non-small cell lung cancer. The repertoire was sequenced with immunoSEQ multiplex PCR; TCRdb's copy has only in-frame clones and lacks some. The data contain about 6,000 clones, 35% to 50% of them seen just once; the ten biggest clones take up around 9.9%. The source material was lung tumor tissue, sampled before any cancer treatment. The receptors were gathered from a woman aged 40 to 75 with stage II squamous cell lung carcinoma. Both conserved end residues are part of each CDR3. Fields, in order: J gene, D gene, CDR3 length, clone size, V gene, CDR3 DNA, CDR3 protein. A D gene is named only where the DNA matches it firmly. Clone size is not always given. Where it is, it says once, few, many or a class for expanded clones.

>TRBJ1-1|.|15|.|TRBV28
TGTGCCAGCAGTTTAGATAACAGAAGGTACACTGAAGCTTTCTTT
CASSLDNRRYTEAFF
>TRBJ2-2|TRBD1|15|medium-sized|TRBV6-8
TGTGCCAGCAGTTTTACAGGGGAGAGGACCGGGGAGCTGTTTTTT
CASSFTGERTGELFF
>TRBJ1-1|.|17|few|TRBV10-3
TGTGCCATCAGTGAGTCGGCAGCCAGGGGAAGGAGAGGTGAAGCTTTCTTT
CAISESAARGRRGEAFF
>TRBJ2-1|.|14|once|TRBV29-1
TGCAGCGTTGTCCCGGGAGTGAATTACAATGAGCAGTTCTTC
CSVVPGVNYNEQFF
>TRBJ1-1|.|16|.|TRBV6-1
TGTGCCAGCAGTGAAGTTCCGGGGACAAGGGACACTGAAGCTTTCTTT
CASSEVPGTRDTEAFF
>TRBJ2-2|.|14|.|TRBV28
TGTGCCCACGGAGGGGCAGTCCGAACCGGGGAGCTGTTTTTT
CAHGGAVRTGELFF
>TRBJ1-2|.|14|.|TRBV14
TGTGCCAGCAGCAGTCTAGGACCTAACTATGGCTACACCTTC
CASSSLGPNYGYTF
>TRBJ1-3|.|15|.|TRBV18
TGTGCCAGCTCACCACCAGTAAGCTCTGGAAACACCATATATTTT
CASSPPVSSGNTIYF
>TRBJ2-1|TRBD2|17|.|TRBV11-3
TGTGCCAGCAGCCTGACGATGGGGGGGGAGAATAACAATGAGCAGTTCTTC
CASSLTMGGENNNEQFF
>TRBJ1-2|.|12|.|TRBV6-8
TGTGCCAGCAGTAAGGTCTACTATGGCTACACCTTC
CASSKVYYGYTF
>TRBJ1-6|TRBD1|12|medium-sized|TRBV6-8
TGTGCCAGCACTAAGACAGGGGTGGCCCTCCACTTT
CASTKTGVALHF
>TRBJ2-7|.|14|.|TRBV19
TGTGCCAGTAGTTCCTCGATGATCTCCTACGAGCAGTACTTC
CASSSSMISYEQYF
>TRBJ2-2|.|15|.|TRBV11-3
TGTGCCAGCAGCCTACGGACATCCCTCACCGGGGAGCTGTTTTTT
CASSLRTSLTGELFF
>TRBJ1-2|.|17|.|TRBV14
TGTGCCAGCAGCCAAGTACGGGAGGCGGGGGGCGCCGATGGCTACACCTTC
CASSQVREAGGADGYTF
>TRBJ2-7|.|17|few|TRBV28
TGTGCCAGCAATCCCCCACCACCACAGGGGGGGGCCTACGAGCAGTACTTC
CASNPPPPQGGAYEQYF
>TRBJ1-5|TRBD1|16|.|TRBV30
TGTGCCTGGAGTCCCCGGGACAGGGGGAATAGTCAGCCCCAGCATTTT
CAWSPRDRGNSQPQHF
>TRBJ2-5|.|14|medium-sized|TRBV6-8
TGTGCCAGCAGTTACCCCGAGGGAATAGAGACCCAGTACTTC
CASSYPEGIETQYF
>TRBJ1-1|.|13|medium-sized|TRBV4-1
TGCGCCAGCACCCTAGGGGTTAACACTGAAGCTTTCTTT
CASTLGVNTEAFF
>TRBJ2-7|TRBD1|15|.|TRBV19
TGTGCCAGTAGTAAGGGGGCTGGTACCTCCTACGAGCAGTACTTC
CASSKGAGTSYEQYF
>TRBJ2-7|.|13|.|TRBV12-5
TGTGCTAGTGGTTTGATCAATCAGAGACAGCAGTACTTC
CASGLINQRQQYF
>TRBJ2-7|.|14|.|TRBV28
TGTGCCAGCAGTTTGAGATTTCTACCCTACGAGCAGTACTTC
CASSLRFLPYEQYF
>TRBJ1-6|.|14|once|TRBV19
TGTGCCAGTAGTATAGCAGGTCCCGAGGCACCCCTCCACTTT
CASSIAGPEAPLHF